These T cell receptor beta chains were read from a single sample in a study of shared clonotypes between healthy human individuals. The assay was immunoSEQ multiplex PCR, and TCRdb's table has in-frame clones only and misses some. The table includes about 1.9 million clones, around 93% detected once. Sample: naive CD8+ T cells from PBMCs. Receptors were obtained from a man between 18 and 35 years old in good health. Some clones in this sample may be carry-over from other donors' samples. CDR3s leave out the opening cysteine and the closing phenylalanine or tryptophan.

>TRBV4-1
ASSQDRTGVMPYEQY
>TRBV7-8
ASSPFLAGGNQETQY
>TRBV28
ASSFTGGNNEQF
>TRBV19
ASSFTSGGPYEQY
>TRBV6-5
ASMTSSYEQY
>TRBV7-2
ASSTRDSSYEQY
>TRBV4-1
ASSQDMGEQY
>TRBV28
ASNPGGNTEAF
>TRBV6-5
AIRREASYNEQF
>TRBV5-3
ARSLKTDPYQETQY
>TRBV29-1
SVGVGGIYEQY
>TRBV7-2
ASSLRDSTYEQY
>TRBV11-2
ASSLFRPNTEAF
>TRBV27
ASSSPLRTGELTEAF
>TRBV11-3
ASSPRGVGNEQF
>TRBV5-1
ASSATRDSWRDEQF
>TRBV7-8
ASSLVRTGHGYT